This TCR beta chain was identified during a study of cytomegalovirus exposure and HLA in healthy donors. Study as a whole: An earlier analysis found fewer than 140 million unique TCR beta sequences from about 179 million T cells.

Germline-derived CDR1 and CDR2 are SGHDN and FVKESK. There are 17 residues in the CDR3. The trim removed 3 bases at V and 6 bases at J, leaving 13 bases unmatched. As concerns this clone: The target antigen is unknown.

Primers: 60 Vbeta forward and 13 Jbeta reverse. Using immunoSEQ multiplex PCR, the repertoire was profiled, and TCRdb retains in-frame clones only, with some absent. Of about 59,000 clones in the sample, roughly 84% were seen once. Study conclusions and caveats: Trimming of TCR beta V- and J-genes showed a link, identified in a later analysis, to a missense DCLRE1C variant. Reports credit the classifier with highly specific, highly sensitive diagnosis of cytomegalovirus status.

The chain is built from TRBV14 and TRBJ2-1; 8 bases are a match to TRBD1. Material for sequencing was PBMCs. The sequence was collected from a human donor in good health. The CDR3 bases are TGTGCCAGCAGCCACTTGAGGGGGCAGGGGGCCCCCAATGAGCAGTTCTTC. Translated: CASSHLRGQGAPNEQFF.